The 18 T cell receptor beta chains given below trace back to one sample, sequenced in a study of early T cells in non-severe SARS-CoV-2 infection (dated by TCRdb to 2020 to 2023). The library was prepared using 5' RACE. The listed sequencing device is NextSeq 500. TCRdb trimmed the raw reads at Q25, called clones with MiXCR and kept productive beta chains. Each CDR3 protein gets just one entry, which takes the most common genes and DNA from the rows behind it. Present in this sample are around 70,000 distinct CDR3 sequences, over 9% of which were seen just once. The ten largest clones capture over 1.5% of the sample. The sequenced sample was whole blood. The receptors stem from an adult who was a healthcare worker with PCR-confirmed SARS-CoV-2 infection or an uninfected control (not recorded which).

In this sample, this clonotype turned up many times. V usage is TRBV4-3 and J usage is TRBJ2-3, with D uncertain. This CDR3 spans 11 amino acids. Germline-derived CDR1 and CDR2 are LGHNA and YSLEER. V lost 6 bases, J lost 1 base, and 2 bases lay in between. The CDR3 sequence is CASRGTDTQYF. The CDR3 DNA is TGCGCCAGCAGGGGCACAGATACGCAGTATTTT.

In its sample, this clonotype was seen a few times. The CDR3 loop reads CAWSVLARSEAFF. CDR3 in DNA: TGTGCCTGGAGTGTACTCGCGCGTTCGGAAGCTTTCTTT. V and J are TRBV30 and TRBJ1-1, with D unclear. Trimming cost V 0 bases and J 8 bases, with 13 bases left between them. There are 13 residues in the CDR3. CDR1 is GTSNPN and CDR2 is SVGIG in the germline V gene (reference sequence).

This clonotype has a single count. This may come from a read error, since a much larger clone is one base off. CDR3 nucleotide sequence: TGCAGTGCTAGCAGGGGGGGCACAGATACGCAGTATTTT. Its translation is CSASRGGTDTQYF. The chain links TRBV20-1 to TRBJ2-3; a weak D match, TRBD1 (7 bases). The CDR3 consists of 13 residues. Germline assignment: CDR1 DFQATT and CDR2 SNEGSKA (reference sequence). Trimming stripped 3 bases from V and 1 base from J, with 8 bases between.

This clonotype was observed at least ten times. CDR3 sequence: CSASDGDRGSNQPQHF. The CDR3, as DNA: TGCAGTGCTAGTGACGGGGACAGGGGAAGCAATCAGCCCCAGCATTTT. The chain combines TRBV20-1 with TRBJ1-5, with 10 bases lining up with TRBD1. The CDR3 totals 16 residues. Germline V gene lookup returns CDR1 DFQATT and CDR2 SNEGSKA (reference sequence). After removal of 3 bases from V and 1 base from J, the junction contained 6 bases not matched to a gene.

This clonotype was recorded many times. The chain uses TRBV7-2 and TRBJ1-6, with a possible D match to TRBD1 (6 bases). Trimming pared 3 bases from V and 8 bases from J, leaving 11 bases between. Germline CDR1 and CDR2: SGHTA and FQGNSA. The CDR3 is 14 amino acids. The CDR3, as DNA: TGTGCCAGCAGCTTTCGGGGGGCCGATTCACCCCTCCACTTT. Amino acids: CASSFRGADSPLHF. Complete variable domain (other parts from reference TRBV7-2 and TRBJ1-6): GAGVSQSPSNKVTEKGKDVELRCDPISGHTALYWYRQSLGQGLEFLIYFQGNSAPDKSGLPSDRFSAERTGGSVSTLTIQRTQQEDSAVYLCASSFRGADSPLHFGNGTRLTVT.

V gene TRBV27 combines with J gene TRBJ2-2; 8 bases are a match to TRBD2. V lost 2 bases to trimming and J lost 4 bases; unmatched junction nucleotides: 3. CDR1 is MNHEY, CDR2 SMNVEV, per germline (reference sequence). CDR3 size: 15 residues. This CDR3 reads CASSLTGTSTGELFF. CDR3 nucleotide sequence: TGTGCCAGCAGTTTAACCGGGACTAGCACCGGGGAGCTGTTTTTT.

The chain is built from TRBV20-1 and TRBJ2-3; 9 bases align to TRBD2. CDR1 and CDR2 from the germline V gene are DFQATT and SNEGSKA (reference sequence). This CDR3 region has 15 residues. The junction had 10 bases not matched to a gene; V was cut back by 3 bases and J by 6 bases. CDR3 coding DNA: TGCAGTGCTAGCCCCCCCCGCGGGGGGGAGGATACGCAGTATTTT. It is translated as CSASPPRGGEDTQYF.

This clonotype showed up many times. This sequence joins TRBV12-3 or TRBV12-4 and TRBJ1-1, with unresolved D. The CDR3 is 10 residues long. The ends were cut back, 2 bases at V and 11 bases at J, with 6 bases in the middle. The CDR3 DNA follows: TGTGCCAGCAGTTTAACACAGGCTTTCTTT. Translation: CASSLTQAFF.

Only a few counts were recorded for this clonotype. The gene calls are TRBV6-5 and TRBJ2-3; D unresolved. The CDR3 is 15 residues long. CDR1 MNHEY and CDR2 SVGAGI come from the germline V gene. Trimming removed 2 bases at V and 0 bases at J, with 9 bases between. CDR3 amino acids: CASSYRATSTDTQYF. CDR3 DNA sequence: TGTGCCAGCAGTTACAGGGCTACTAGCACAGATACGCAGTATTTT.

This clonotype was seen a handful of times. The CDR3 protein is CSASARSSREQYF. In DNA, the CDR3 is TGCAGTGCTAGCGCGAGGAGCAGCAGGGAGCAGTACTTC. This chain uses TRBV20-1 with TRBJ2-7, with unresolved D. Germline CDR1 and CDR2: DFQATT and SNEGSKA (reference sequence). The CDR3 is 13 residues long. V lost 3 bases, J lost 7 bases, and 16 bases lay in between.

This clonotype was picked up a small number of times. The rearrangement joins TRBV12-3 or TRBV12-4 to TRBJ2-7; TRBD2 matches at 10 bases. The CDR3 covers 19 residues. J gave up 2 bases and V 7 bases, and 20 bases lay outside the gene matches. The CDR3 DNA reads as TGTGCCAGCACCCCACCCCGAGGTCTAGCGGGGGACCCAACCTACGAGCAGTACTTC. Translation gives CASTPPRGLAGDPTYEQYF.

This clonotype was observed many times. This chain uses TRBV9 with TRBJ2-1; D ambiguous. This CDR3 comprises 12 residues. The germline gives CDR1 SGDLS, CDR2 YYNGEE. The V end was cut by 3 bases, the J end by 7 bases, with 8 bases between. The CDR3 here is CASSAVVNEQFF. The CDR3 DNA reads TGTGCCAGCAGCGCCGTCGTGAATGAGCAGTTCTTC. The full variable domain, rest sourced from reference TRBV9 and TRBJ2-1, is DSGVTQTPKHLITATGQRVTLRCSPRSGDLSVYWYQQSLDQGLQFLIQYYNGEERAKGNILERFSAQQFPDLHSELNLSSLELGDSALYFCASSAVVNEQFFGPGTRLTVL.

This clonotype has just a few counts. This chain links TRBV6-2 or TRBV6-3 with TRBJ2-3; D assignment may be TRBD1 or TRBD2 (6 bases each). Germline-derived CDR1 and CDR2 are MNHEY and SVGEGT. This CDR3 comprises 14 residues. Trimming removed 6 bases from V and 4 bases from J, with 14 bases in between. Here the CDR3 DNA reads TGTGCCAGCAGCCTGGGGGGCGTCTCAGATACGCAGTATTTT. Its protein product is CASSLGGVSDTQYF.

This chain joins TRBV7-3 and TRBJ2-2, with D unresolved. This CDR3 contains 13 residues. Trimming stripped 5 bases from V and 7 bases from J, with 11 bases between. Germline V lookup: CDR1 SGHTA, CDR2 FQGTGA. In nucleotides, the CDR3 is TGTGCCAGCAGCCTAATGGCCGGCGGGGAGCTGTTTTTT. It specifies CASSLMAGGELFF.

This clonotype appeared a few times. The chain links TRBV7-3 to TRBJ2-1, with TRBD2 as a possible D gene (7 bases). The CDR3 extends over 17 amino acids. The germline V gene encodes CDR1 SGHTA and CDR2 FQGTGA. V was trimmed by 2 bases and J by 4 bases, leaving 18 bases between them. DNA for the CDR3: TGTGCCAGCAGCTTACGGATAACGGGGGGCCTTTACAATGAGCAGTTCTTC. This translates into CASSLRITGGLYNEQFF. Complete variable domain (other parts from reference TRBV7-3 and TRBJ2-1): GAGVSQTPSNKVTEKGKYVELRCDPISGHTALYWYRQSLGQGPEFLIYFQGTGAADDSGLPNDRFFAVRPEGSVSTLKIQRTERGDSAVYLCASSLRITGGLYNEQFFGPGTRLTVL.

This clonotype was recorded at least ten times. The chain carries TRBV28 and TRBJ1-4; 8 bases are shared with TRBD1. Per the germline V gene, CDR1 is MDHEN and CDR2 is SYDVKM. Trimming at V came to 6 bases and at J to 10 bases, leaving 10 bases not matched to a gene. CDR3 size: 14 residues. The CDR3 DNA sequence: TGTGCCAGCAGATCGCCGGGACAGGTCGTAAAACTGTTTTTT. Protein sequence: CASRSPGQVVKLFF.

This clonotype was seen a few times. The gene calls are TRBV12-5 and TRBJ2-7, with D possibly being TRBD2 (5 bases). Germline CDR1 LGHNT, CDR2 FRNRAP. The V end lost 3 bases, the J end lost 4 bases, and 7 bases lay between the germline ends. This CDR3 comprises 12 residues. DNA of the CDR3: TGTGCTAGTGGTTTACGGGGTTACGAGCAGTACTTC. Translated: CASGLRGYEQYF.

Here the CDR3 reads CSAAGTHSYNEQFF. CDR3 in DNA: TGCAGTGCAGCCGGGACCCACTCCTACAATGAGCAGTTCTTC. This chain links TRBV20-1 with TRBJ2-1; D may match TRBD1 or TRBD2 (5 bases each). Germline V gene sequence: CDR1 DFQATT, CDR2 SNEGSKA (reference sequence). CDR3 length: 14 residues. Trimming shortened V by 6 bases and J by 0 bases, and 12 bases separated the two germline ends.